The clone carrying this TCR beta chain was counted a single time. This entry is derived from a study of blood T cell repertoires in COVID-19. The assay was immunoSEQ multiplex PCR, and TCRdb's table has in-frame clones only and misses some. This repertoire shows about 220,000 clones, 70% to 85% found once; its top ten account for roughly 3.5%. This CDR3 has 15 amino acids. Germline V gene sequence: CDR1 SNHLY, CDR2 FYNNEI. With 4 bases removed from V and 7 bases from J, the gap between germline ends came to 19 bases. The receptor comes from a woman aged 60 to 75 who had recovered from COVID-19. The sequencing input was PBMCs or T cells enriched from blood (not recorded which). The chain combines TRBV2 with TRBJ1-1; a possible D gene is TRBD1 (6 bases). The CDR3 bases are TGTGCCAGCAGTGGGGGTGTAGGGGGTTTGGGTGAAGCTTTCTTT. Protein product: CASSGGVGGLGEAFF.